The 26 T cell receptor beta chains below were found in one sample sequenced in a study of Graves' ophthalmopathy and Graves' hyperthyroidism. Investigators amplified TCR beta CDR3 regions from RNA transcripts. Second-round multiplex PCR followed a first-round RT-PCR using HTBI primers. TCRdb used MiXCR to reprocess the multiplex PCR reads, holding one entry per CDR3 protein. The sample lists 400,000 or so distinct CDR3 sequences, 17% occurring once. Sequenced input: peripheral blood. The receptors were sampled from an adult woman with stable Graves' hyperthyroidism.

The chain employs TRBV13 and TRBJ2-2; TRBD2 agrees at 15 bases. J was trimmed by 5 bases and V by 5 bases; bases with no gene match: 18. Looked up from germline, CDR1 is PRHDT and CDR2 is FYEKMQ (reference sequence). This CDR3 spans 21 amino acids. CDR3 in DNA: TGTGCCAGCAGCCGATTATCCCGGACTAGCGGGAGGGTTGGGGATACCGGGGAGCTGTTTTTT. It is translated as CASSRLSRTSGRVGDTGELFF. The full variable domain, in which reference TRBV13 and TRBJ2-2 provide the parts outside the CDR3, is AAGVIQSPRHLIKEKRETATLKCYPIPRHDTVYWYQQGPGQDPQFLISFYEKMQSDKGSIPDRFSAQQFSDYHSELNMSSLELGDSALYFCASSRLSRTSGRVGDTGELFFGEGSRLTVL.

The chain carries TRBV18 and TRBJ2-5; the D is unclear. Germline V gene lookup returns CDR1 KGHSH and CDR2 LQKENI. V was shortened by 2 bases and J by 5 bases, with 6 bases between the two germline ends. The CDR3 is 12 amino acids. This CDR3 is CASSPALETQYF. The CDR3 DNA sequence: TGTGCCAGCTCACCAGCTCTGGAGACCCAGTACTTC.

The table lists this clonotype with many counts. The chain is built from TRBV28 and TRBJ2-7; 9 bases match TRBD1. Trimming cost V 5 bases and J 7 bases; bases outside gene matches: 15. Germline V gene sequence: CDR1 MDHEN, CDR2 SYDVKM. This CDR3 has 16 amino acids. The CDR3 DNA is TGTGCCAGCAGTCCCTACGGACAGGGGCTCCTACGAGAGCAGTACTTC. Translation: CASSPYGQGLLREQYF.

This clonotype was detected many times. V and J are TRBV2 and TRBJ2-2, with D possibly TRBD1 on 5 matching bases. Trimming shortened V by 1 base and J by 1 base, and 7 bases separated the two germline ends. The CDR3 runs to 15 residues. Germline assignment: CDR1 SNHLY and CDR2 FYNNEI. The CDR3 DNA reads TGTGCCAGCAGTGAAGAGGGGCAGAACACCGGGGAGCTGTTTTTT. The encoded protein is CASSEEGQNTGELFF.

The CDR3 bases are TGTGCCAGCAGTGAACTCTACAGGCAGCCCCAGCATTTT. Its translation is CASSELYRQPQHF. V usage is TRBV6-1 and J usage is TRBJ1-5; TRBD1 might be the D (5 bases). V lost 2 bases and J lost 7, with 9 bases in between. CDR3 length: 13 residues. CDR1 is MNHNS, CDR2 SASEGT, per germline.

The chain carries TRBV7-3 and TRBJ2-2; 8 bases align to TRBD2. Trimming took 6 bases from V and 3 from J; bases not matched to a gene: 9. The CDR3 runs to 16 residues. Germline V CDR1 and CDR2: SGHTA, FQGTGA. The CDR3 here is CASSRFAGGYTGELFF. The CDR3 region has the DNA TGTGCCAGCAGTCGTTTCGCGGGGGGCTACACCGGGGAGCTGTTTTTT.

The chain joins TRBV28 to TRBJ1-2, with D maybe TRBD1 (5 bases). CDR3 size: 15 residues. Germline-derived CDR1 and CDR2 are MDHEN and SYDVKM. The V end lost 7 bases, the J end lost 7 bases, and 22 bases lay between the germline ends. This CDR3 reads CASNQRGGILPGYTF. The CDR3 DNA sequence: TGTGCCAGCAATCAGAGGGGCGGGATTCTTCCTGGCTACACCTTC.

The chain links TRBV29-1 to TRBJ1-2; TRBD1 matches 8 bases. J was trimmed by 0 bases and V by 2 bases; bases with no gene match: 2. Germline V gives CDR1 SQVTM, CDR2 ANQGSEA. CDR3 length equals 14 residues. The CDR3 region has the DNA TGCAGCGTTGAACCACAGGGGGCTAACTATGGCTACACCTTC. The encoded protein is CSVEPQGANYGYTF.

The genes are TRBV29-1 and TRBJ1-2, with D perhaps matching TRBD1 (5 bases). The CDR3 spans 14 residues. Per the germline V gene, CDR1 is SQVTM and CDR2 is ANQGSEA. V shed 0 bases and J shed 3 bases, with 11 bases lying between them. The CDR3 DNA reads as TGCAGCGTTGAAGATCCCAGGGTGGACTATGGCTACACCTTC. Translation gives CSVEDPRVDYGYTF.

The chain joins TRBV5-1 to TRBJ2-7; D not certain. Germline V CDR1 and CDR2: SGHRS, YFSETQ. The V and J ends lost 0 bases and 0 bases respectively, with 13 bases between them. The CDR3 is 16 amino acids. The CDR3 reads CASSLEGESSSYEQYF. In DNA, the CDR3 is TGCGCCAGCAGCTTGGAGGGCGAGTCCAGCTCCTACGAGCAGTACTTC.

This clonotype was detected many times. V gene TRBV19 combines with J gene TRBJ1-1; TRBD1 matches 10 bases. With 7 bases clipped from V and 5 bases from J, the junction kept 19 bases outside the gene matches. The CDR3 contains 18 residues. The germline CDR1 and CDR2 sequences are LNHDA and SQIVND (reference sequence). The CDR3 loop is CASNFSPGQGISKTEAFF. As DNA, the CDR3 is TGTGCCAGTAATTTTTCCCCGGGACAGGGGATTTCGAAGACTGAAGCTTTCTTT.

Many counts were recorded for this clonotype. The chain has TRBV27 and TRBJ1-1; TRBD1 is a possible D gene (5 bases). The CDR3 runs to 15 residues. V lost 0 bases, J lost 2 bases, and 10 bases lay in between. The V gene's germline CDR1 is MNHEY and CDR2 SMNVEV (reference sequence). The CDR3 sequence is CASSLSRQGNTEAFF. The CDR3 DNA follows: TGTGCCAGCAGTTTATCCAGGCAGGGAAACACTGAAGCTTTCTTT.

This clonotype has at least ten counts. The rearrangement uses TRBV9 and TRBJ2-5; no definite D call. From germline, CDR1 is SGDLS and CDR2 YYNGEE. The CDR3 has 13 residues. V was clipped by 2 bases and J by 3 bases, with 8 bases between them. The CDR3, as DNA: TGTGCCAGCAGCGTGGACCGGGAAGAGACCCAGTACTTC. The encoded protein is CASSVDREETQYF.

A few counts support this clonotype. This rearrangement joins TRBV19 to TRBJ2-7; TRBD2 matches 7 bases. This CDR3 is built from 15 residues. V was pared by 5 bases and J by 2 bases, with 9 bases of the junction left unmatched. The germline V gene has CDR1 LNHDA and CDR2 SQIVND (reference sequence). The CDR3 coding sequence is TGTGCCAGTAGTGCCGTGTGGGCGGGAGCCTACGAGCAGTACTTC. This translates into CASSAVWAGAYEQYF.

This clonotype was picked up a small number of times. One junction end disagrees with the germline gene, perhaps due to a read error. The chain links TRBV30 to TRBJ2-4; D is possibly TRBD1 (6 bases). The CDR3 sequence is 16 residues long. Germline assignment: CDR1 GTSNPN and CDR2 SVGIG (reference sequence). The CDR3 DNA reads TGTGCCCGGAGTGAATTCCGGGACCTACAGGGCAACATTCAGTACTTC. It specifies CARSEFRDLQGNIQYF. Variable domain in full (rest from reference TRBV30 and TRBJ2-4): SQTIHQWPATLVQPVGSPLSLECTVEGTSNPNLYWYRQAAGRGLQLLFYSVGIGQISSEVPQNLSASRPQDRQFILSSKKLLLSDSGFYLCARSEFRDLQGNIQYFGAGTRLSVL.

This clonotype was recorded many times. The chain links TRBV6-5 to TRBJ1-6; no definite D call. The CDR3 covers 14 residues. Trimming stripped 0 bases from V and 5 bases from J, with 5 bases between. Germline CDR1 is MNHEY and CDR2 is SVGAGI. CDR3 loop: CASSYSQDNSPLHF. The CDR3, as DNA: TGTGCCAGCAGTTACTCCCAGGATAATTCACCCCTCCACTTT.

This clonotype was counted at least ten times. V usage is TRBV2 and J usage is TRBJ2-5, with D possibly TRBD2 on 5 matching bases. In germline, CDR1 is SNHLY, CDR2 FYNNEI. CDR3 length: 13 amino acids. Between the trimmed V and J ends, which lost 4 bases and 5 bases, there was a span of 11 bases. CDR3 protein: CASSGYREETQYF. CDR3 in DNA: TGTGCCAGCAGTGGATATAGGGAGGAGACCCAGTACTTC.

Turning to this clonotype: Mismatch with germline at one junction end may stem from a read error. V is TRBV7-3 and J is TRBJ2-2, with 10 bases aligning to TRBD2. The germline V gene has CDR1 SGHTA and CDR2 FQGTGA. The CDR3 spans 16 residues. In DNA, the CDR3 is TGTGTCAGCAGCTTAATCAGCGGGGGGGTCACCGGGGAGCTGTTTTTT. It yields the protein CVSSLISGGVTGELFF.

Details on this clonotype: One base away lies a much larger clone, so this may be a sequencing read error. This chain joins TRBV2 and TRBJ1-6; D perhaps matches TRBD1 (6 bases). From germline, CDR1 is SNHLY and CDR2 FYNNEI. The CDR3 length is 13 residues. CDR3 in DNA: TGTGCCAGCAGTGAAAGGGGGGGCTCACACCTCCACTTT. This sequence encodes CASSERGGSHLHF.

This clonotype was counted many times. The chain uses TRBV11-1 and TRBJ2-5, with D possibly matching TRBD1 (5 bases). Germline V gene lookup returns CDR1 SGHAT and CDR2 FQDESV (reference sequence). Trimming cost V 6 bases and J 5 bases, with 13 bases left between them. This CDR3 has 13 residues. In nucleotides, the CDR3 is TGTGCCAGCAGAGAACAGGTGCGCGAGACCCAGTACTTC. This sequence encodes CASREQVRETQYF.

This clonotype was observed a single time. J is TRBJ1-1 and V is TRBV7-8; D perhaps matches TRBD1 (6 bases). This CDR3 spans 14 amino acids. Germline lookup yields CDR1 SGHVS and CDR2 FQNEAQ. The V end lost 2 bases, the J end lost 3 bases, and 10 bases lay between the germline ends. CDR3 in amino acids: CASSLSGQHTEAFF. The DNA of the CDR3 is TGTGCCAGCAGCTTATCAGGACAGCACACTGAAGCTTTCTTT.

This chain links TRBV19 with TRBJ2-7; 9 nucleotides match TRBD1. The CDR3 totals 14 residues. Germline trimming cut 7 bases from V and 2 bases from J; bases unmatched to any gene: 6. Germline-derived CDR1 and CDR2 are LNHDA and SQIVND (reference sequence). CDR3 amino acids: CASTPGQGPYEQYF. The CDR3 region has the DNA TGTGCCAGTACCCCTGGACAGGGGCCCTACGAGCAGTACTTC.

This clonotype occurred many times. The chain couples TRBV7-2 to TRBJ2-5; TRBD1 matches at 8 bases. The germline V gene has CDR1 SGHTA and CDR2 FQGNSA. The CDR3 runs 15 residues. V was pared by 10 bases and J by 4 bases, with 14 bases of the junction left unmatched. This CDR3 reads CATQKRQGAGETQYF. CDR3 nucleotides: TGTGCCACCCAGAAGCGGCAGGGGGCTGGAGAGACCCAGTACTTC.

This clonotype was recorded at least ten times. The chain has TRBV5-1 and TRBJ2-4, with TRBD1 matching 9 bases. Germline trimming cut 4 bases from V and 10 bases from J; bases unmatched to any gene: 6. The CDR3 is 13 residues long. Germline V gene lookup returns CDR1 SGHRS and CDR2 YFSETQ. The CDR3 DNA sequence: TGCGCCAGCAGCGACGGACAGGGGCATATTCAGTACTTC. Translated: CASSDGQGHIQYF.

This clonotype was seen ten or more times. An end of the junction does not agree with germline; a read error may underlie this. This chain connects TRBV5-1 to TRBJ2-7; 8 bases fit TRBD2. CDR3 length: 14 residues. Looked up from germline, CDR1 is SGHRS and CDR2 is YFSETQ. The CDR3: CASSLGAGGYEQYF. In DNA, the CDR3 is TGTGCCAGCAGCTTAGGGGCGGGGGGCTACGAGCAGTACTTC.

This clonotype was seen ten or more times. V is TRBV7-8 and J is TRBJ2-6; TRBD2 agrees at 10 bases. Germline V gives CDR1 SGHVS, CDR2 FQNEAQ. The CDR3 is 18 residues long. With 5 bases clipped from V and 2 bases from J, the junction kept 9 bases outside the gene matches. CDR3 sequence: CASSPRLAGNAGANVLTF. In DNA form, the CDR3 reads TGTGCCAGCAGCCCTCGACTAGCGGGCAACGCTGGGGCCAACGTCCTGACTTTC.